One sample yielded the 21 T cell receptor beta chains listed below, sequenced in a study of blood T cell repertoires in COVID-19. Method: immunoSEQ multiplex PCR; TCRdb's copy keeps in-frame clones and lacks some. The top ten clones hold approximately 2.9% of a sample with approximately 470,000 clones, approximately 85% of them seen once. Sequenced material: peripheral blood. The receptors here all came from a human donor in a cohort sampled during active COVID-19.

The chain combines TRBV28 with TRBJ2-3; 7 bases fit TRBD2. The germline gives CDR1 MDHEN, CDR2 SYDVKM. V lost 7 bases and J lost 3; bases outside the gene matches: 7. The CDR3 length is 14 residues. The CDR3 reads CASKPSGGTDTQYF. The CDR3 DNA sequence: TGTGCCAGCAAACCTAGCGGAGGGACAGATACGCAGTATTTT. Looking up the rest from reference TRBV28 and TRBJ2-3 gives the full variable domain: DVKVTQSSRYLVKRTGEKVFLECVQDMDHENMFWYRQDPGLGLRLIYFSYDVKMKEKGDIPEGYSVSREKKERFSLILESASTNQTSMYLCASKPSGGTDTQYFGPGTRLTVL.

This clone was seen only a few times. This chain uses TRBV27 with TRBJ2-7; 7 positions agree with TRBD2. Looked up from germline, CDR1 is MNHEY and CDR2 is SMNVEV (reference sequence). J lost 4 bases, V lost 6 bases, and 12 bases had no gene match. The CDR3 extends over 15 amino acids. This chain's CDR3 is CASSSMGEGEYEQYF. CDR3 nucleotide sequence: TGTGCCAGCAGCTCCATGGGGGAGGGAGAATACGAGCAGTACTTC.

The chain combines TRBV2 with TRBJ2-7, with TRBD2 matching 9 bases. From germline, CDR1 is SNHLY and CDR2 FYNNEI. This CDR3 has 14 amino acids. V shed 11 bases, J shed 7 bases, and the junction held 15 bases outside the gene matches. The CDR3, as DNA: TGTGCCGGAGTTTCGCGGCTAGCGGGGTCTGAGCAGTACTTC. Encoded protein: CAGVSRLAGSEQYF.

The chain uses TRBV7-2 and TRBJ2-3; TRBD2 matches at 11 bases. Trimming took 4 bases from V and 5 from J; bases not matched to a gene: 5. CDR1 is SGHTA and CDR2 is FQGNSA in the germline V gene. The CDR3 contains 15 residues. The CDR3 spells CASSYTSGRGDTQYF. Written as DNA, the CDR3 is TGTGCCAGCAGCTACACTAGCGGGAGAGGAGATACGCAGTATTTT.

This clone was seen only a few times. The chain joins TRBV5-1 to TRBJ1-1; 8 nucleotides match TRBD1. The CDR3 loop spans 14 amino acids. Germline lookup yields CDR1 SGHRS and CDR2 YFSETQ. The V segment lost 3 bases and the J segment 8 bases; nucleotides outside the gene matches: 9. The CDR3 DNA reads TGCGCCAGCAGCTCCCGGGACAGGTCTGCCGAAGCTTTCTTT. Amino acids: CASSSRDRSAEAFF.

The rearrangement uses TRBV19 and TRBJ1-5; D ambiguous. This CDR3 region has 15 residues. Germline-derived CDR1 and CDR2 are LNHDA and SQIVND (reference sequence). V lost 1 base, J lost 0 bases, and 7 bases lay in between. The CDR3, as DNA: TGTGCCAGTAGTATAGGCAAGCATAGCAATCAGCCCCAGCATTTT. Amino acid sequence: CASSIGKHSNQPQHF.

The chain joins TRBV30 to TRBJ1-5; the D is unclear. CDR1 is GTSNPN and CDR2 is SVGIG in the germline V gene (reference sequence). Deletions cut 0 bases from V and 8 bases from J, with 14 bases between. The CDR3 covers 14 residues. Here the CDR3 DNA reads TGTGCCTGGAGTGTACGAGCGGGCGGTGAGCCCCAGCATTTT. This gives the protein CAWSVRAGGEPQHF.

This clone was detected only a few times. Other DNA sequences in the same sample also yield this CDR3. The CDR3 DNA follows: TGTGCCAGCAGTTACTCGCGCGGGTCCACTGAAGCTTTCTTT. Encoded protein: CASSYSRGSTEAFF. V usage is TRBV6-5 and J usage is TRBJ1-1, with D uncertain. V was pared by 0 bases and J by 4 bases, with 9 bases between. The length of the CDR3 is 14 residues. Germline CDR1 reads MNHEY; CDR2 reads SVGAGI.

V usage is TRBV5-1 and J usage is TRBJ1-1, with TRBD1 identical over 9 bases. Germline values: CDR1 SGHRS, CDR2 YFSETQ. The CDR3 spans 15 residues. V gave up 2 bases and J gave up 4 bases; unmatched junction bases: 6. The CDR3 nucleotides are TGCGCCAGCAGCTTTTTACAGGGGGCGAGCACTGAAGCTTTCTTT. Its translation is CASSFLQGASTEAFF.

The chain combines TRBV7-2 with TRBJ2-7; the match to TRBD2 covers 11 bases. Germline loops: CDR1 SGHTA, CDR2 FQGNSA. The CDR3 extends over 15 amino acids. The V and J ends lost 7 bases and 6 bases, in that order; junction bases with no gene match: 11. CDR3 loop: CASTFLAGGSGEQYF. DNA for the CDR3: TGTGCCAGCACCTTTCTAGCGGGAGGTTCGGGCGAGCAGTACTTC.

This clone was recorded only once. This sequence joins TRBV5-1 and TRBJ2-3; the match to TRBD1 covers 10 bases. V shed 6 bases and J 4 bases; nucleotides not matched to a gene: 5. CDR1 and CDR2 (germline): SGHRS, YFSETQ. The length of the CDR3 is 14 residues. The CDR3 region has the DNA TGCGCCAGCACCCAGGGACAGGGGTCAGATACGCAGTATTTT. Its protein product is CASTQGQGSDTQYF. Based on the CDR3 plus reference TRBV5-1 and TRBJ2-3, the full variable domain is KAGVTQTPRYLIKTRGQQVTLSCSPISGHRSVSWYQQTPGQGLQFLFEYFSETQRNKGNFPGRFSGRQFSNSRSEMNVSTLELGDSALYLCASTQGQGSDTQYFGPGTRLTVL.

This sequence joins TRBV19 and TRBJ2-3, with a possible D match to TRBD1 (5 bases). V lost 11 bases to trimming and J lost 4 bases, with 16 bases between them. Germline CDR1 LNHDA, CDR2 SQIVND (reference sequence). There are 13 residues in the CDR3. Written as DNA, the CDR3 is TGTGCCTCTTCAAGCAGGGATGCAGATACGCAGTATTTT. Its translation is CASSSRDADTQYF.

This chain joins TRBV7-3 and TRBJ2-2; 12 bases fit TRBD2. Germline loops: CDR1 SGHTA, CDR2 FQGTGA. J lost 3 bases, V lost 1 base, and 12 bases had no gene match. The CDR3 covers 20 residues. Here the CDR3 DNA reads TGTGCCAGCAGCTTAAGGGCGCGACTAGCGGGAGTCGGGGACACCGGGGAGCTGTTTTTT. Amino acid sequence: CASSLRARLAGVGDTGELFF.

The chain employs TRBV10-1 and TRBJ2-3; D ambiguous. V lost 0 bases and J lost 5, with 12 bases in between. The length of the CDR3 is 15 residues. Germline CDR1 is WNHNN and CDR2 is SYGVQD (reference sequence). The CDR3 loop reads CASSESTTLRDTQYF. The CDR3 DNA sequence: TGCGCCAGCAGTGAGTCGACGACTCTCCGAGATACGCAGTATTTT.

The chain has TRBV11-2 and TRBJ1-2; D is unresolved. This CDR3 has 12 amino acids. Trimming took off 0 bases at V and 5 bases at J, with 4 bases between the two ends. Per germline, CDR1 SGHAT and CDR2 FQNNGV. CDR3 DNA sequence: TGTGCCAGCAGCTTAGACCCTTATGGCTACACCTTC. It translates to CASSLDPYGYTF.

The V gene is TRBV19, the J gene TRBJ2-1, with 12 bases aligning to TRBD2. This CDR3 is 18 amino acids long. V lost 1 base, J lost 0 bases, and 4 bases stayed unmatched. Looked up from germline, CDR1 is LNHDA and CDR2 is SQIVND (reference sequence). DNA for the CDR3: TGTGCCAGTAGTATAGGACTAGCGGGAGCTGTCTCCTACAATGAGCAGTTCTTC. This translates into CASSIGLAGAVSYNEQFF.

This clone came up once. CDR3 loop: CASRLYSGANVLTF. In nucleotides, the CDR3 is TGTGCCAGCCGTCTTTACTCTGGGGCCAACGTCCTGACTTTC. The chain links TRBV2 to TRBJ2-6; D gene ambiguous. CDR1 and CDR2 from the germline V gene are SNHLY and FYNNEI. The V end lost 8 bases, the J end lost 0 bases, and 8 bases lay between the germline ends. This CDR3 contains 14 residues.

V usage is TRBV24-1 and J usage is TRBJ2-3; 9 nucleotides line up with TRBD1. The CDR3 is 16 amino acids. Trimming removed 5 bases from V and 1 base from J; junction bases left unmatched: 6. Germline lookup yields CDR1 KGHDR and CDR2 SFDVKD. The CDR3 coding sequence is TGTGCCACCAGTGCTTCGGGACAGGGAGGCACAGATACGCAGTATTTT. The encoded protein is CATSASGQGGTDTQYF.

The rearrangement uses TRBV5-1 and TRBJ2-2, with TRBD2 identical over 12 bases. Germline CDR1 SGHRS, CDR2 YFSETQ. CDR3 size: 16 residues. Trimming at V came to 0 bases and at J to 4 bases, leaving 1 base not matched to a gene. The CDR3 coding sequence is TGCGCCAGCAGCTTGGAACTAGCGGGAGGCACCGGGGAGCTGTTTTTT. Its translation: CASSLELAGGTGELFF.

The chain is built from TRBV27 and TRBJ1-3; 8 bases are a match to TRBD1. The CDR3 is 15 amino acids. The V gene's germline CDR1 is MNHEY and CDR2 SMNVEV (reference sequence). With 6 bases clipped from V and 0 bases from J, the junction kept 4 bases outside the gene matches. The CDR3 region is CASSRQGLSGNTIYF. Written as DNA, the CDR3 is TGTGCCAGCAGCCGACAGGGGCTCTCTGGAAACACCATATATTTT.

The CDR3 region is CASRSSGTQETQYF. Written as DNA, the CDR3 is TGTGCCAGCAGGAGTAGCGGGACCCAAGAGACCCAGTACTTC. The chain couples TRBV28 to TRBJ2-5; 8 nucleotides agree with TRBD2. The CDR3 is 14 amino acids. Germline V gene lookup returns CDR1 MDHEN and CDR2 SYDVKM. Trimming removed 6 bases from V and 1 base from J; junction bases left unmatched: 4.